The entry below gives a single T cell receptor beta chain sequence along with its context. Its antigen specificity is not known. No base quality values were provided; no much bigger clone lies one nucleotide off. Using the deep immunoSEQ assay, multiplex PCR amplified TCR CDR3 regions from genomic DNA. Extracted genomic DNA from each cell subset was spread evenly across all wells of several immunoSEQ 96-well plates, with each plate serving as a replicate. For sorted subsets, roughly 200 ng of genomic DNA, equivalent to roughly 33,000 T cell genomes, went into each replicate PCR. The purified libraries were quantified using a Qubit 3.0 fluorometer, sized with a Bioanalyzer 2100, and then quantified again using the KAPA Library Quantification kit. Each immunoSEQ 96-well plate was sequenced on its own single-read 150-cycle Illumina NextSeq 550 flow cell. On the study's bioinformatics: Because the immunoSEQ output held only junctional sequences and lacked quality scores, the filtering could not match the filtering applied to full-length reads. Sequences were annotated with PyIR, a Python wrapper for IgBLAST v1.9, using IMGT germline references to assign V/J genes and CDR3. Reads were filtered out if the reads had weak V/J assignments (E-value above 1e-6), no CDR3, stop codons, out-of-frame junctions, or ambiguous translated residues. V3J clonotypes were defined as sequences sharing the same inferred V gene, J gene, and CDR3 amino acid sequence. Percentage overlap between repertoires was calculated by dividing the number of shared unique clonotypes by the size of the smaller repertoire. RTK rarefaction, the Chao1 estimator, and Recon v2.1 estimates of unobserved clonotypes were used to assess repertoire richness. OLGA was used to compute generation probabilities for all TCRbeta clonotypes that the gDNA method yielded from several donors. Entries here come from immuneACCESS through TCRdb and include only in-frame sequences with V and J called. Some clones fail to appear in such tables; in the studies checked, an unresolved V gene covers under half of the shortfall, and the cause of the remainder is unknown. The V and J calls and the clone size are those of that table, but D and trimming were determined from the DNA. In this sample the table shows around 1.6 million clones, approximately 98% of which occur a single time. About 0.45% of the sample comes from the top ten.

The sample comes from a study of shared clonotypes between healthy human individuals (dated by TCRdb to 2018 to 2021). Some background on the complete study: The cohort included three men and two women between 18 and 49 years of age. For each donor, three plates each were used for CD4 naive and CD4 memory, two plates were used for CD8 naive, and one plate was used for CD8 memory. To increase sequencing depth and limit assay-specific biases, TCR repertoire library preparation and sequencing were carried out by different laboratories using diverse techniques. Per donor, leukapheresis produced somewhere between about 0.85 and 10 billion PBMCs. The study deeply sequenced blood TCR repertoires of about 5 healthy adults to estimate repertoire size and the extent of clonotype sharing between individuals.

What the study reported, not specific to this receptor: Higher generation probabilities were observed for clonotypes shared by all four sorted-subset donors than for non-shared clonotypes. Because the study included a small number of donors, the genetic and exposure-history diversity represented was limited. Sampling was restricted to blood, and TCR repertoires in tissues likely differ from the TCR repertoires found in blood. Based on pairwise subsampling, the degree of clonotype sharing among donors was expected to be affected by sequencing depth. Estimated clonotype richness was generally larger for naive than for memory subsets. About 5% of naive CD4, 3.5% of naive CD8, 2% to 2.5% of memory CD4, and 0.4% of memory CD8 clonotypes were shared across several donors. Even with the large sequencing depth, rarefaction of the sorted-subset datasets indicated that sequencing was incomplete.

The donors were healthy, HIV-negative adults with no recently reported acute infections or vaccinations. Every donor was a Caucasian adult residing in Nashville, Tennessee, USA. CD4+ T cells were enriched through magnetic negative selection, after which naive cells were positively selected on CD45RA and the remaining negative fraction served as the memory subset. Blood was collected by leukapheresis, and PBMCs were isolated by Ficoll-Histopaque density gradient centrifugation and then cryopreserved in liquid nitrogen vapor phase. Analytical flow cytometry was used to check the purity and quantity of each magnetically sorted T cell population. Genomic DNA was isolated from each sorted fraction and quantified by UV absorbance on a Nanodrop 2000c. The sequence came from a man aged 25-45 years in good health. Source material: naive CD4+ T cells sorted from blood. The cell subset or site tag for this specimen amounts to: CD45RA+ positively selected.

In nucleotides, the sequence is TGTGCCAGCAGCTTAACCGACAGTCAAGAGACCCAGTACTTC. It translates to CASSLTDSQETQYF. The receptor chain draws on TRBV5-5 and TRBJ2-5; a tentative D call is TRBD1 (5 bases match). CDR1 and CDR2 (SGHKS, YYEKEE) derive from the germline V gene (reference sequence). From cysteine to phenylalanine, the CDR3 is 14 amino acids long. Just the 42-base CDR3 DNA is kept, in frame starting at base 1. Trimming costs V 2 bases and J 2 bases, and their ends lie 10 bases apart.